The 20 T cell receptor beta chains below were found in one sample sequenced in a study of cytomegalovirus exposure and HLA in healthy donors. A multiplex PCR was run with 60 Vbeta primers and 13 Jbeta primers. The method was immunoSEQ multiplex PCR; TCRdb's version includes in-frame clones alone and lacks a portion of them. The sample has approximately 92,000 clones, 69% seen once. The sequenced sample consisted of PBMCs. The receptors originated from a man between 50 and 59 years old in good health and CMV-seronegative.

The rearrangement uses TRBV13 and TRBJ2-7, with D maybe TRBD1 (5 bases). Trimming took 4 bases from V and 3 from J, leaving 10 bases between them. The germline V gene encodes CDR1 PRHDT and CDR2 FYEKMQ (reference sequence). The CDR3 totals 13 residues. The CDR3, as DNA: TGTGCCAGCAGCTCCACTGACAGCTACGAGCAGTACGTC. Translating gives CASSSTDSYEQYV.

This chain connects TRBV10-3 to TRBJ1-3; the match to TRBD1 covers 8 bases. The V segment lost 4 bases and the J segment 3 bases; nucleotides outside the gene matches: 5. Germline assignment: CDR1 ENHRY and CDR2 SYGVKD. This CDR3 spans 15 amino acids. CDR3 DNA sequence: TGTGCCATCAGTGCGCAAACAGGGGGTGGAAACACCATATATTTT. Its protein is CAISAQTGGGNTIYF.

V is TRBV29-1 and J is TRBJ1-1; the match to TRBD1 covers 10 bases. V trimming: 4 bases; J trimming: 6 bases; junction bases outside the gene matches: 5. The CDR3 covers 13 residues. Germline assignment: CDR1 SQVTM and CDR2 ANQGSEA. CDR3 residues: CSVGWDRGSEAFF. For the CDR3, the DNA is TGCAGCGTTGGGTGGGACAGGGGATCTGAAGCTTTCTTT.

This clone was observed a few times. The chain couples TRBV10-2 to TRBJ2-1; 9 positions agree with TRBD2. This CDR3 region has 15 residues. The germline CDR1 and CDR2 sequences are WSHSY and SAAADI. V was clipped by 2 bases and J by 9 bases; unmatched bases: 8. Here the CDR3 reads CASSERSSGKVEQFF. The CDR3 bases are TGCGCCAGCAGTGAGAGGTCTAGCGGGAAGGTTGAGCAGTTCTTC.

The gene calls are TRBV7-9 and TRBJ2-7, with a tentative D call TRBD1 (6 bases). V lost 8 bases and J 6 bases, leaving 17 bases between the germline ends. Germline CDR1 reads SEHNR; CDR2 reads FQNEAQ (reference sequence). This CDR3 spans 13 amino acids. As DNA, the CDR3 is TGTGCCAGCCGCCCTCAGGGGACGCGCGAGCAGTACTTC. Protein: CASRPQGTREQYF. Drawing the rest from reference TRBV7-9 and TRBJ2-7, the complete variable domain is DTGVSQNPRHKITKRGQNVTFRCDPISEHNRLYWYRQTLGQGPEFLTYFQNEAQLEKSRLLSDRFSAERPKGSFSTLEIQRTEQGDSAMYLCASRPQGTREQYFGPGTRLTVT.

This chain's CDR3 is CASSLSRDRLNTEAFF. In DNA form, the CDR3 reads TGTGCCAGCAGCTTGAGTCGGGACAGACTGAACACTGAAGCTTTCTTT. The V call is TRBV5-5, the J call TRBJ1-1; 7 bases map to TRBD1. The junction had 6 bases not matched to a gene; V was cut back by 1 base and J by 0 bases. The CDR3 covers 16 residues. CDR1 and CDR2 from the germline V gene are SGHKS and YYEKEE (reference sequence).

V gene TRBV30 combines with J gene TRBJ1-6, with TRBD1 as a possible D gene (6 bases). Between the trimmed V and J ends, which lost 3 bases and 3 bases, there was a span of 9 bases. Germline V gene lookup returns CDR1 GTSNPN and CDR2 SVGIG (reference sequence). The CDR3 contains 14 residues. The CDR3 DNA reads as TGTGCCTGGAGCGGACAGTTCTATAATTCACCCCTCCACTTT. Residues: CAWSGQFYNSPLHF.

The V and J genes are TRBV6-5 and TRBJ1-1; the D gene is possibly TRBD1 (6 bases). CDR1 is MNHEY, CDR2 SVGAGI, per germline. Deletions cut 4 bases from V and 11 bases from J, with 11 bases between. The CDR3 is 11 residues long. The CDR3, as DNA: TGTGCCAGCAGTTCAGGGGCGCAGGCTTTCTTT. Amino acids: CASSSGAQAFF.

The chain carries TRBV2 and TRBJ1-5, with 8 bases that match TRBD1. The CDR3 is made up of 14 amino acids. V trimming: 6 bases; J trimming: 5 bases; junction bases outside the gene matches: 6. Germline loops: CDR1 SNHLY, CDR2 FYNNEI. The CDR3 is CASSETGVDQPQHF. The CDR3 coding sequence is TGTGCCAGCAGCGAGACAGGGGTTGATCAGCCCCAGCATTTT. Using reference TRBV2 and TRBJ1-5 for the parts outside the CDR3, the full variable domain is EPEVTQTPSHQVTQMGQEVILRCVPISNHLYFYWYRQILGQKVEFLVSFYNNEISEKSEIFDDQFSVERPDGSNFTLKIRSTKLEDSAMYFCASSETGVDQPQHFGDGTRLSIL.

In its sample, this clone was seen once. The V gene is TRBV29-1, the J gene TRBJ1-3, with 10 bases matching TRBD1. Germline assignment: CDR1 SQVTM and CDR2 ANQGSEA. V shed 4 bases and J 3 bases; nucleotides not matched to a gene: 3. The CDR3 runs 14 residues. The DNA of the CDR3 is TGCAGCGTTGTTGACAGGGGGCTTGGAAACACCATATATTTT. Its translation is CSVVDRGLGNTIYF.

The rearrangement uses TRBV9 and TRBJ1-1; D is perhaps TRBD1 (6 bases). CDR3 length equals 15 residues. Germline lookup yields CDR1 SGDLS and CDR2 YYNGEE. V lost 0 bases and J 7 bases, leaving 16 bases between the germline ends. CDR3 sequence: CASSVATGGQREAFF. CDR3 sequence (DNA): TGTGCCAGCAGCGTAGCTACGGGGGGACAACGTGAAGCTTTCTTT.

The V call is TRBV5-1, the J call TRBJ2-2, with 8 bases aligning to TRBD1. Looked up from germline, CDR1 is SGHRS and CDR2 is YFSETQ. With V trimmed by 2 bases and J by 7 bases, 7 bases remained unmatched. This CDR3 is 15 amino acids long. The CDR3 is CASSFVGQGSGELFF. The CDR3 DNA reads as TGCGCCAGCAGCTTCGTCGGACAGGGTAGCGGGGAGCTGTTTTTT.

This clone was detected a few times. The chain joins TRBV11-2 to TRBJ1-2; a possible D gene is TRBD1 (5 bases). Germline V lookup: CDR1 SGHAT, CDR2 FQNNGV. Between the trimmed V and J ends, which lost 4 bases and 4 bases, there was a span of 10 bases. This CDR3 is built from 13 residues. The CDR3 here is CASSSEGIYGYTF. CDR3 DNA sequence: TGTGCCAGCAGCTCGGAGGGGATCTATGGCTACACCTTC.

The chain employs TRBV7-9 and TRBJ2-7; D gene ambiguous. V lost 1 base, J lost 5 bases, and 9 bases lay in between. Germline V gene lookup returns CDR1 SEHNR and CDR2 FQNEAQ (reference sequence). The CDR3 runs to 13 residues. The CDR3 sequence: CASSLGPVNEQYF. The CDR3 bases are TGTGCCAGCAGCTTAGGTCCAGTCAACGAGCAGTACTTC.

Notes on this clone: At the DNA level, this CDR3 is encoded by other sequences in the same sample as well. The V call is TRBV4-2, the J call TRBJ1-2, with TRBD1 matching 7 bases. Trimming at V came to 4 bases and at J to 4 bases, leaving 12 bases not matched to a gene. CDR3 size: 16 residues. Germline CDR1 LGHNA, CDR2 YNFKEQ. The CDR3 DNA reads TGTGCCAGCAGCCGCGGGACAGCCCTTCTACCCTATGGCTACACCTTC. This sequence encodes CASSRGTALLPYGYTF.

This clone was counted only a few times. The J gene is TRBJ2-7, the V gene TRBV5-1; 8 positions agree with TRBD1. V was clipped by 5 bases and J by 4 bases; unmatched bases: 8. The CDR3 spans 14 residues. Germline assignment: CDR1 SGHRS and CDR2 YFSETQ. The CDR3 DNA reads TGCGCCAGCAGTGGGAGACAGGGGATGTACGAGCAGTACTTC. Residues: CASSGRQGMYEQYF.

The chain couples TRBV5-5 to TRBJ2-1; D possibly corresponds to TRBD2 (6 bases). CDR3 size: 13 residues. Trimming took off 6 bases at V and 2 bases at J, with 9 bases between the two ends. Germline V gene data show CDR1 as SGHKS and CDR2 as YYEKEE (reference sequence). The CDR3 here is CASIGSPYNEQFF. The CDR3 bases are TGTGCCAGCATCGGGAGTCCCTACAATGAGCAGTTCTTC.

The J gene is TRBJ1-1, the V gene TRBV23-1; D is undetermined. TRBV23-1 is given ORF status, its function remaining uncertain. With 0 bases removed from V and 10 bases from J, the gap between germline ends came to 15 bases. The CDR3 totals 14 residues. CDR3 sequence: CASSQSCEAVGAFF. The DNA of the CDR3 is TGCGCCAGCAGTCAATCGTGTGAGGCGGTGGGAGCTTTCTTT.

This sequence joins TRBV4-2 and TRBJ2-3; D unclear. Germline-derived CDR1 and CDR2 are LGHNA and YNFKEQ. V was pared by 0 bases and J by 0 bases, with 10 bases between. This CDR3 contains 16 residues. The CDR3 bases are TGTGCCAGCAGCCAAGATACGGGTACTAGCACAGATACGCAGTATTTT. Translated: CASSQDTGTSTDTQYF.

This chain connects TRBV7-6 to TRBJ2-1; 12 nucleotides match TRBD2. Germline V gene sequence: CDR1 SGHVS, CDR2 FNYEAQ. CDR3 length: 17 amino acids. V was clipped by 3 bases and J by 4 bases; unmatched bases: 7. Here the CDR3 DNA reads TGTGCCAGCAGCTTCGGTGCTAGCGGGAGGGCTTACAATGAGCAGTTCTTC. It encodes CASSFGASGRAYNEQFF.